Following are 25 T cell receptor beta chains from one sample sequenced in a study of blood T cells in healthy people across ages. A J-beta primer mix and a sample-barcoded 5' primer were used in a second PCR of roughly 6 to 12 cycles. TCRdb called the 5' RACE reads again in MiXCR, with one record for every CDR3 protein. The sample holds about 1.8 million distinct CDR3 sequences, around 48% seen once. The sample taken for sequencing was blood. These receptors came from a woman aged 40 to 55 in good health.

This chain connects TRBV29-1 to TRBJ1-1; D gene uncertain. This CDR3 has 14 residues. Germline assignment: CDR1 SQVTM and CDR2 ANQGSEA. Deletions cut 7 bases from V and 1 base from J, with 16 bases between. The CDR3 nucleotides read TGCAGCGCTGATGTCGAGACTTCGAACACTGAAGCTTTCTTT. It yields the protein CSADVETSNTEAFF.

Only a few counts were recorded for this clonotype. This chain's CDR3 is CASSSKDRDPYEQYF. CDR3 coding DNA: TGTGCCAGCAGTTCCAAGGACAGGGACCCCTACGAGCAGTACTTC. The chain joins TRBV12-3 or TRBV12-4 to TRBJ2-7, with 8 bases lining up with TRBD1. This CDR3 region has 15 residues. V shed 4 bases, J shed 2 bases, and the junction held 7 bases outside the gene matches.

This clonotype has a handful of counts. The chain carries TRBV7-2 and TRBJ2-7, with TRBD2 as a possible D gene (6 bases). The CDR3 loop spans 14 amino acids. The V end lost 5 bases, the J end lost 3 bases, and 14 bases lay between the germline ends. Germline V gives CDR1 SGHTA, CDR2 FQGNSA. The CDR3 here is CASSIGPEGYEQYF. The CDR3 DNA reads TGTGCCAGCAGCATAGGGCCGGAGGGCTACGAGCAGTACTTC.

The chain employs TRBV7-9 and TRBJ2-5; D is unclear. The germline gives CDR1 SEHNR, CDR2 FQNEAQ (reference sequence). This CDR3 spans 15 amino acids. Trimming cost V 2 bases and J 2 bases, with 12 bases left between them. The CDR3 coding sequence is TGTGCCAGCAGCTTAAGGCAGGCCGAACAAGAGACCCAGTACTTC. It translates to CASSLRQAEQETQYF. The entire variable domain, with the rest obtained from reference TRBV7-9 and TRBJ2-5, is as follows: DTGVSQNPRHKITKRGQNVTFRCDPISEHNRLYWYRQTLGQGPEFLTYFQNEAQLEKSRLLSDRFSAERPKGSFSTLEIQRTEQGDSAMYLCASSLRQAEQETQYFGPGTRLLVL.

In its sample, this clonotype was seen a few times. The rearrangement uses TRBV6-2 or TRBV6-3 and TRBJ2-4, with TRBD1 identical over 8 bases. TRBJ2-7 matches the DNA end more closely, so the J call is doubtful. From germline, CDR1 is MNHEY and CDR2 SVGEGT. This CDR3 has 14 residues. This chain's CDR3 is CASSEDRVLNEQYF. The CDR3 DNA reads TGTGCCAGCAGTGAGGACAGGGTGCTAAACGAGCAGTACTTC.

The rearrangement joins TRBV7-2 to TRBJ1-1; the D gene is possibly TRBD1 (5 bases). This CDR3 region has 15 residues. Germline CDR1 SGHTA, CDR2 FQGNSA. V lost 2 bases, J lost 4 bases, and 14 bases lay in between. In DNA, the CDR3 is TGTGCCAGCAGCTTAATGCAGGCGGGGGGCACTGAAGCTTTCTTT. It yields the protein CASSLMQAGGTEAFF.

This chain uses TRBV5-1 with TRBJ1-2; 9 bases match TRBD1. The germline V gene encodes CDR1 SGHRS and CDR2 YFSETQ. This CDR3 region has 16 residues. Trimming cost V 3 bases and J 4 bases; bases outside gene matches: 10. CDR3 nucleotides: TGCGCCAGCAGCTCGACCGGGACAGGGAATTCCTATGGCTACACCTTC. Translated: CASSSTGTGNSYGYTF.

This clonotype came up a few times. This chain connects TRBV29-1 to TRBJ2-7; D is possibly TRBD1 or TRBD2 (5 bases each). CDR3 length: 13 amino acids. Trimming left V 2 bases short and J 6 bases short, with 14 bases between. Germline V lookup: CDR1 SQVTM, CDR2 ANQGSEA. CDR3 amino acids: CSVEMQGPFEQYF. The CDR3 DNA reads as TGCAGCGTTGAAATGCAGGGACCGTTCGAGCAGTACTTC.

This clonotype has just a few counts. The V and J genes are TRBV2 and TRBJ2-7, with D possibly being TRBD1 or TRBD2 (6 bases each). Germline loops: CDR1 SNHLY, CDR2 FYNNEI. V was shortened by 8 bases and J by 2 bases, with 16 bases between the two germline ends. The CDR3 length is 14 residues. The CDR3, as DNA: TGTGCCAGCCTACGACTGGAGGGGGCCTACGAGCAGTACTTC. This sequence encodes CASLRLEGAYEQYF.

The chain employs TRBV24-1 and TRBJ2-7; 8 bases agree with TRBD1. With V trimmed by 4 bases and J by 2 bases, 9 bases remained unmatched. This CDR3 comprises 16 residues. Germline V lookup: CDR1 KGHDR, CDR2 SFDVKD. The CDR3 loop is CATSDPRGDRPYEQYF. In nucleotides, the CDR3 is TGTGCCACCAGTGACCCGCGAGGGGACAGGCCCTACGAGCAGTACTTC.

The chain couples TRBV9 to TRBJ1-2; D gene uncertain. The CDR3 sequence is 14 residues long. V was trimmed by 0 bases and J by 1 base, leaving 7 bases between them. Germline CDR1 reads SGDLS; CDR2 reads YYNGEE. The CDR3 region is CASSVVGNNYGYTF. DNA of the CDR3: TGTGCCAGCAGCGTAGTAGGGAATAACTATGGCTACACCTTC. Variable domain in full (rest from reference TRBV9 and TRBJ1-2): DSGVTQTPKHLITATGQRVTLRCSPRSGDLSVYWYQQSLDQGLQFLIQYYNGEERAKGNILERFSAQQFPDLHSELNLSSLELGDSALYFCASSVVGNNYGYTFGSGTRLTVV.

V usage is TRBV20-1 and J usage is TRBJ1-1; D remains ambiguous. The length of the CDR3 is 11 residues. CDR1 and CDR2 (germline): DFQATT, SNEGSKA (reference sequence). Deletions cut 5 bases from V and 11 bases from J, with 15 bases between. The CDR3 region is CSADATPRAFF. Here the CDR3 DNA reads TGCAGTGCTGACGCAACCCCCCGGGCTTTCTTT.

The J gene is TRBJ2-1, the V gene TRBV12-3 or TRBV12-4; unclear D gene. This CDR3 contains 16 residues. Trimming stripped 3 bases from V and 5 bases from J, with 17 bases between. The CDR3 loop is CASSFRLVALNNEQFF. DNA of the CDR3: TGTGCCAGCAGTTTCAGGCTGGTGGCCCTAAACAATGAGCAGTTCTTC.

CDR3 nucleotides: TGCGCCAGCAGCCCCCCCGGGATTGGTTCCTACAATGAGCAGTTCTTC. The encoded protein is CASSPPGIGSYNEQFF. J is TRBJ2-1 and V is TRBV5-1; D may be TRBD2 (5 bases). This CDR3 has 16 amino acids. V lost 4 bases to trimming and J lost 1 base, with 15 bases between them. Germline V gene data show CDR1 as SGHRS and CDR2 as YFSETQ.

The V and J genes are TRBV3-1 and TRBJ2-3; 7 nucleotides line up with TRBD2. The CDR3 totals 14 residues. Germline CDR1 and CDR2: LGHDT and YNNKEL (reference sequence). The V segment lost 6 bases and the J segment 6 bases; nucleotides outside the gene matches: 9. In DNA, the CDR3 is TGTGCCAGCAGTTCTAGCGGCCGACCGGATACGCAGTATTTT. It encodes CASSSSGRPDTQYF.

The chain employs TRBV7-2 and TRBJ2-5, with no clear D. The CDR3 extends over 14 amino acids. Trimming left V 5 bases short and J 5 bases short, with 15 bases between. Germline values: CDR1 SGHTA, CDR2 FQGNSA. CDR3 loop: CASSRLGGEETQYF. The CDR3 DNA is TGTGCCAGCAGCAGACTTGGCGGCGAGGAGACCCAGTACTTC. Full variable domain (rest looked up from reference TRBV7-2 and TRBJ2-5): GAGVSQSPSNKVTEKGKDVELRCDPISGHTALYWYRQSLGQGLEFLIYFQGNSAPDKSGLPSDRFSAERTGGSVSTLTIQRTQQEDSAVYLCASSRLGGEETQYFGPGTRLLVL.

The CDR3, as DNA: TGTGCCAGCAGTTACTCGTTTGGTGATACGCAGTATTTT. Its protein is CASSYSFGDTQYF. The rearrangement links TRBV6-5 to TRBJ2-3; no clear D gene. V was shortened by 0 bases and J by 6 bases, with 7 bases between the two germline ends. Looked up from germline, CDR1 is MNHEY and CDR2 is SVGAGI. This CDR3 is 13 amino acids long.

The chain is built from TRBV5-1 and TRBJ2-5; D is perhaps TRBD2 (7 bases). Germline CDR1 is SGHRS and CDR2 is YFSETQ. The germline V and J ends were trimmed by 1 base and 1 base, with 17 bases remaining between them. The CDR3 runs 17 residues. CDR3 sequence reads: CASSLIAGAGAQETQYF. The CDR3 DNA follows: TGCGCCAGCAGCTTGATTGCAGGGGCGGGGGCCCAAGAGACCCAGTACTTC.

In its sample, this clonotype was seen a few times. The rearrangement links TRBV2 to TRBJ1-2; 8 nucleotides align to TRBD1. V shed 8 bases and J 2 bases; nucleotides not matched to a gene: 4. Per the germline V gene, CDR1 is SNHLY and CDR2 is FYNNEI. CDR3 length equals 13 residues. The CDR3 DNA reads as TGTGCCAGCTTATACAGGGGGAACTATGGCTACACCTTC. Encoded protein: CASLYRGNYGYTF.

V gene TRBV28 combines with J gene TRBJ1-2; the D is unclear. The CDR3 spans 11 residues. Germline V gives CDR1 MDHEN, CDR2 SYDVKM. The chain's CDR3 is CAGRNDYGYTF. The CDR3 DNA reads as TGTGCAGGCCGGAACGACTATGGCTACACCTTC.

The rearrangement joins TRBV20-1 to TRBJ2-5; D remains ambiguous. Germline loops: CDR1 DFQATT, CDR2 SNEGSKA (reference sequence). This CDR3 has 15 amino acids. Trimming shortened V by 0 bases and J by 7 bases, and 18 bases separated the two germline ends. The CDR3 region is CSAREASLILRTQYF. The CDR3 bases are TGCAGTGCTAGAGAGGCTAGTTTAATCCTGCGGACCCAGTACTTC.

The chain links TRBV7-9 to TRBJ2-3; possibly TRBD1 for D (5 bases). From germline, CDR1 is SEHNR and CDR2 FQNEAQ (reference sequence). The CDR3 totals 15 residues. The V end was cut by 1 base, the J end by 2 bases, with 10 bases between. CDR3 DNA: TGTGCCAGCAGCTTAGATCAGGGCGTCACAGATACGCAGTATTTT. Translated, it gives CASSLDQGVTDTQYF.

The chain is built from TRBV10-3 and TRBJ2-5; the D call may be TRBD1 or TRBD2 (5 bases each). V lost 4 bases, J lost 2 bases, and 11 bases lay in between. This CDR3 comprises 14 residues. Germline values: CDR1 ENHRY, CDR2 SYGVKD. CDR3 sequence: CAISGQGRQETQYF. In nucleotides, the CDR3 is TGTGCCATCAGTGGTCAGGGACGGCAAGAGACCCAGTACTTC.

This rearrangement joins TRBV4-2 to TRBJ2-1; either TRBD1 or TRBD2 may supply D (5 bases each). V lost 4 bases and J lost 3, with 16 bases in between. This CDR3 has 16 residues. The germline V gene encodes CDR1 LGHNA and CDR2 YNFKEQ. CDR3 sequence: CASSPTGTGNYNEQFF. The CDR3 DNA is TGTGCCAGCAGCCCCACCGGGACGGGGAACTACAATGAGCAGTTCTTC.

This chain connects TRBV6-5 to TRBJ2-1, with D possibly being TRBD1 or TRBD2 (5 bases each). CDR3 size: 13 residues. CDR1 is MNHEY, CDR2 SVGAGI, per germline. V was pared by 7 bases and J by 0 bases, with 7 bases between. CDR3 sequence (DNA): TGTGCCAGCATAGGGACCTCCTACAATGAGCAGTTCTTC. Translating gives CASIGTSYNEQFF.